Listed below are T cell receptor beta chains from one sample, sequenced in a study of cytomegalovirus exposure and HLA in healthy donors. Repertoires were generated with immunoSEQ multiplex PCR, while TCRdb's copy carries only in-frame clones and drops some. The sample shows tens of thousands of clones, roughly 80% of them seen only once. Source material: PBMCs. These receptors came from a woman aged 40-49 years in good health and CMV-seropositive. CDR3s include the opening cysteine and the closing phenylalanine or tryptophan. Fields, in order: CDR3 length, clone size, J gene, D gene, V gene, CDR3 protein, CDR3 DNA. The D gene is left open where the match is weak. Expanded clones are given a class, and other clones once, few, many or no size at all.

12,-,TRBJ1-6,TRBD1,TRBV6-1,CASSRGNSPLHF,TGTGCCAGCAGCAGGGGGAATTCACCCCTCCACTTT
13,-,TRBJ2-3,-,TRBV7-3,CASSLNRGDTQYF,TGTGCCAGCAGCCTCAACCGGGGGGATACGCAGTATTTT
18,-,TRBJ1-3,TRBD1,TRBV5-1,CASSWGVNRGYERNTIYF,TGCGCCAGCAGCTGGGGAGTTAACAGGGGGTACGAAAGAAACACCATATATTTT
18,-,TRBJ1-4,TRBD1,TRBV7-9,CASSLPGQGASSNEKLFF,TGTGCCAGCAGCTTACCTGGACAGGGGGCTAGTTCTAATGAAAAACTGTTTTTT
14,-,TRBJ1-1,-,TRBV18,CASSPSGGGTEAFF,TGTGCCAGCTCACCCTCGGGGGGCGGCACTGAAGCTTTCTTT
14,-,TRBJ1-5,-,TRBV6-1,CASSDPVSNQPQHF,TGTGCCAGCAGTGACCCCGTTAGCAATCAGCCCCAGCATTTT
15,-,TRBJ1-1,-,TRBV6-5,CASKDRVVRSTEAFF,TGTGCCAGCAAAGACAGAGTAGTACGAAGCACTGAAGCTTTCTTT
18,once,TRBJ1-3,TRBD1,TRBV11-2,CASSLGRGQGLSGNTIYF,TGTGCCAGCAGCTTAGGGCGGGGACAGGGCCTCTCTGGAAACACCATATATTTT
15,-,TRBJ1-1,-,TRBV7-3,CASSLTVSGDTEAFF,TGTGCCAGCAGCTTAACGGTGTCCGGGGATACTGAAGCTTTCTTT
16,-,TRBJ2-7,-,TRBV5-6,CASSWKMTGPRNEQYF,TGTGCCAGCAGCTGGAAAATGACAGGTCCCCGGAACGAGCAGTACTTC
13,once,TRBJ2-1,-,TRBV2,CASSAHRDNEQFF,TGTGCCAGCAGTGCCCACAGGGACAATGAGCAGTTCTTC
16,-,TRBJ1-4,-,TRBV5-5,CASSFSRGVTNEKLFF,TGTGCCAGCAGCTTCTCCAGGGGCGTGACTAATGAAAAACTGTTTTTT
16,-,TRBJ1-2,TRBD1,TRBV19,CASSITGTGNRVGYTF,TGTGCCAGTAGTATTACCGGGACAGGGAACAGAGTTGGCTACACCTTC
15,-,TRBJ1-1,-,TRBV27,CASSLISDLNTEAFF,TGTGCCAGCAGTCTGATCAGTGATCTGAACACTGAAGCTTTCTTT
16,-,TRBJ2-3,TRBD2,TRBV19,CASSMGLAGLTDTQYF,TGTGCCAGTAGTATGGGCCTAGCGGGGCTCACAGATACGCAGTATTTT
21,-,TRBJ1-5,-,TRBV19,CASRDLRAPQLATGKNQPQHF,TGTGCCAGTAGGGATCTCCGGGCCCCGCAGCTAGCCACGGGGAAAAATCAGCCCCAGCATTTT
16,-,TRBJ2-7,TRBD2,TRBV11-2,CASSLEAGGRPYEQYF,TGTGCCAGCAGCTTAGAGGCGGGGGGCAGGCCCTACGAGCAGTACTTC
15,-,TRBJ1-1,-,TRBV4-1,CASSQLVTRDTEAFF,TGCGCCAGCAGCCAACTAGTAACCAGGGACACTGAAGCTTTCTTT
12,-,TRBJ1-1,-,TRBV6-5,CASSLSGAEAFF,TGTGCCAGCAGTCTATCAGGGGCTGAAGCTTTCTTT
13,-,TRBJ1-5,-,TRBV9,CASSVSGNQPQHF,TGTGCCAGCAGCGTATCTGGCAATCAGCCCCAGCATTTT
15,-,TRBJ2-7,TRBD2,TRBV19,CASSLRGAGPYEQYF,TGTGCCAGTAGTCTCCGAGGAGCGGGGCCGTACGAGCAGTACTTC